The 5 T cell receptor beta chains presented below share a single source sample, sequenced in a study of control samples from healthy donors and cancer patients. Sequencing used immunoSEQ multiplex PCR; TCRdb keeps in-frame clones, though not all of them. The table lists 130,000 or so clones, 80% to 95% of them singletons. The sample was blood. Source of these receptors: a man aged 40-50 years in good health.

V usage is TRBV2 and J usage is TRBJ2-1; 9 bases align to TRBD2. J gave up 3 bases and V 3 bases, and 6 bases lay outside the gene matches. CDR3 length: 16 amino acids. Germline CDR1 and CDR2: SNHLY and FYNNEI. The CDR3 nucleotides read TGTGCCAGCAGTGAGATAAGCGGGGGGAACTACAATGAGCAGTTCTTC. Encoded protein: CASSEISGGNYNEQFF.

The chain couples TRBV4-1 to TRBJ2-5, with TRBD2 matching 10 bases. Germline V CDR1 and CDR2: MGHRA, YSYEKL. CDR3 length: 16 residues. V trimming: 0 bases; J trimming: 1 base; junction bases outside the gene matches: 2. CDR3 bases: TGCGCCAGCAGCCAAGAGAGCGGGGGGGTCCAAGAGACCCAGTACTTC. This gives the protein CASSQESGGVQETQYF.

As DNA, the CDR3 is TGTGCCAGCTCCCCAGGGGACTACGAGCAGTACTTC. Residues: CASSPGDYEQYF. The rearrangement uses TRBV18 and TRBJ2-7, with a tentative D call TRBD1 (6 bases). The CDR3 consists of 12 residues. Germline V gene sequence: CDR1 KGHSH, CDR2 LQKENI. Deletions cut 6 bases from V and 3 bases from J, with 9 bases between.

Written as DNA, the CDR3 is TGTGCCAGCTCACCACCGTATGATTATGAGCAGTTCTTC. It encodes CASSPPYDYEQFF. This rearrangement joins TRBV18 to TRBJ2-1; no clear D gene. The CDR3 consists of 13 residues. Trimming cost V 0 bases and J 8 bases, with 8 bases left between them. Germline V gene data show CDR1 as KGHSH and CDR2 as LQKENI. Full variable domain (remainder filled in from reference TRBV18 and TRBJ2-1): NAGVMQNPRHLVRRRGQEARLRCSPMKGHSHVYWYRQLPEEGLKFMVYLQKENIIDESGMPKERFSAEFPKEGPSILRIQQVVRGDSAAYFCASSPPYDYEQFFGPGTRLTVL.

The chain uses TRBV3-1 (or the pseudogene TRBV3-2) and TRBJ1-5; 8 nucleotides match TRBD1. This CDR3 has 20 amino acids. Germline V gene data show CDR1 as LGHDT and CDR2 as YNNKEL (reference sequence). V was pared by 5 bases and J by 3 bases, with 21 bases of the junction left unmatched. The CDR3 sequence: CASSSAADRGLTQNNQPQHF. CDR3 nucleotide sequence: TGTGCCAGCAGCTCGGCAGCCGACAGGGGATTAACCCAAAACAATCAGCCCCAGCATTTT.